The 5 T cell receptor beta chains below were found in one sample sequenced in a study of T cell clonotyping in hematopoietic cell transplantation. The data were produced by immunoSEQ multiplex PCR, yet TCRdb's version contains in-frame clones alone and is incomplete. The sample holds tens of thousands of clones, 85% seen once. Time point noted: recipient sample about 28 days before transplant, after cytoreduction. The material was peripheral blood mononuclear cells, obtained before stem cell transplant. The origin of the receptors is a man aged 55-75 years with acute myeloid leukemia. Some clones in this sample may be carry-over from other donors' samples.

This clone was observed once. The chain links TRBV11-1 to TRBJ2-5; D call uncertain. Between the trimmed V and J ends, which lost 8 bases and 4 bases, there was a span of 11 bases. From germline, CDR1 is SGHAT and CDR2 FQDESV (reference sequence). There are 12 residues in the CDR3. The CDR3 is CASPLIGETQYF. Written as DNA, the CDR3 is TGTGCCAGCCCCCTAATCGGAGAGACCCAGTACTTC.

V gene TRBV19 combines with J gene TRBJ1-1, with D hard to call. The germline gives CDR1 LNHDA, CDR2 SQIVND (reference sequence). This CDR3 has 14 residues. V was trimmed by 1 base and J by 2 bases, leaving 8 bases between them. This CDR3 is CASSIVAGNTEAFF. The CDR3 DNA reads TGTGCCAGTAGTATAGTTGCAGGAAACACTGAAGCTTTCTTT.

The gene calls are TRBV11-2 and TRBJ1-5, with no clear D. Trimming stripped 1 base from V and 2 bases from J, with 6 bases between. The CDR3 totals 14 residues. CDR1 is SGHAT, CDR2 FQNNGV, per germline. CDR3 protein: CASSLGRGNQPQHF. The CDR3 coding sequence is TGTGCCAGCAGCTTAGGGCGGGGCAATCAGCCCCAGCATTTT.

The CDR3 here is CASSYSRGGGGKLFF. The CDR3 DNA reads TGTGCCAGCAGTTACTCGAGAGGGGGCGGAGGAAAACTGTTTTTT. This chain joins TRBV6-6 and TRBJ1-4; 7 bases align to TRBD1. CDR3 length: 15 residues. Per the germline V gene, CDR1 is MNHNY and CDR2 is SVGAGI (reference sequence). Unmatched junction bases numbered 8, after V lost 0 bases and J lost 10 bases.

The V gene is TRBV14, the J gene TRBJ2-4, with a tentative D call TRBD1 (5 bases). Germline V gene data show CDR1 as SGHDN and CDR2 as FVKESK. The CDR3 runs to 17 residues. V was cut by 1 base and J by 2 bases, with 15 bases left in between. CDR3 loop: CASSQAGSVRTKNIQYF. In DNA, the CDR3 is TGTGCCAGCAGCCAAGCAGGGTCAGTCCGTACCAAAAACATTCAGTACTTC. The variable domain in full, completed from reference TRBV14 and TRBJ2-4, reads EAGVTQFPSHSVIEKGQTVTLRCDPISGHDNLYWYRRVMGKEIKFLLHFVKESKQDESGMPNNRFLAERTGGTYSTLKVQPAELEDSGVYFCASSQAGSVRTKNIQYFGAGTRLSVL.